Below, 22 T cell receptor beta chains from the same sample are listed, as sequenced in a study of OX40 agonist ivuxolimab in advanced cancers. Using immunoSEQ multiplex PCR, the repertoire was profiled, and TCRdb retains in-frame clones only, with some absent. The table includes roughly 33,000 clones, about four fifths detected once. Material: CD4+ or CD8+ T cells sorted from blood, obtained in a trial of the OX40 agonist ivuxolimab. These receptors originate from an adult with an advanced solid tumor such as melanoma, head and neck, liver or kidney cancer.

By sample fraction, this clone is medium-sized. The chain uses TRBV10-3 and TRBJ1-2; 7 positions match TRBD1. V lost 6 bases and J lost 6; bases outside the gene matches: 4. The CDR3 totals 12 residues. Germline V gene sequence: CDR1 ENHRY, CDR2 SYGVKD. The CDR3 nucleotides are TGTGCCATCAGCGGGACAGCTGATGGCTACACCTTC. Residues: CAISGTADGYTF.

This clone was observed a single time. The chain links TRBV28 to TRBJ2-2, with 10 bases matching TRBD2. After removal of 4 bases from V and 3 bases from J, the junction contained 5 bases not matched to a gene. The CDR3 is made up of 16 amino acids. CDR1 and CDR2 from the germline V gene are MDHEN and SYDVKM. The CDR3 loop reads CASSSASGRDTGELFF. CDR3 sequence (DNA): TGTGCCAGCAGTTCTGCCAGCGGGAGGGACACCGGGGAGCTGTTTTTT.

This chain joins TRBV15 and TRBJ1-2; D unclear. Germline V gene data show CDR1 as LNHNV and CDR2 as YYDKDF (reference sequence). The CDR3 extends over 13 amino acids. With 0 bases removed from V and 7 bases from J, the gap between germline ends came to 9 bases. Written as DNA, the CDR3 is TGTGCCACCAGCAGAGATGGAGTTGGTGGCTACACCTTC. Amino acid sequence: CATSRDGVGGYTF.

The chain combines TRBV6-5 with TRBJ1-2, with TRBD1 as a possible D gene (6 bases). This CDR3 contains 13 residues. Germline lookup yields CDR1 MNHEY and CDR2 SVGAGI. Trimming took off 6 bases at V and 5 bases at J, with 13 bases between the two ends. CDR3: CASRPGVRYGYTF. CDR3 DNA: TGTGCCAGCAGACCAGGGGTTCGATATGGCTACACCTTC.

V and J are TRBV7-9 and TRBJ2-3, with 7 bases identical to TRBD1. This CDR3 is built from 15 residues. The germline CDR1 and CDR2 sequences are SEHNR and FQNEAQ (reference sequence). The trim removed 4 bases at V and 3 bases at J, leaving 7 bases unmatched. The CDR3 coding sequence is TGTGCCAGCAGCTCGACAGGGAGAGGGACAGATACGCAGTATTTT. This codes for CASSSTGRGTDTQYF.

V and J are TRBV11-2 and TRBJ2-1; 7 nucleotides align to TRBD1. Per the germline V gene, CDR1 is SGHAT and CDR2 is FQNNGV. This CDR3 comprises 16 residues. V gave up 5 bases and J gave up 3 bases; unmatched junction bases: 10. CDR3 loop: CASSPTDRVVYNEQFF. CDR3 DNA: TGTGCCAGCAGCCCCACCGACAGGGTTGTCTACAATGAGCAGTTCTTC. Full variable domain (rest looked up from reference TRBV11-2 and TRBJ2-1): EAGVAQSPRYKIIEKRQSVAFWCNPISGHATLYWYQQILGQGPKLLIQFQNNGVVDDSQLPKDRFSAERLKGVDSTLKIQPAKLEDSAVYLCASSPTDRVVYNEQFFGPGTRLTVL.

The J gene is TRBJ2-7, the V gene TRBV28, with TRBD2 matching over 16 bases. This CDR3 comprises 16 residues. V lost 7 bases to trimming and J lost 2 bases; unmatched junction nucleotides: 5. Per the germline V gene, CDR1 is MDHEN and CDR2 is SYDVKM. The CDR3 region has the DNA TGTGCCAGCACCTCTGGGACTAGCGGGAGGGCCTACGAGCAGTACTTC. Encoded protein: CASTSGTSGRAYEQYF. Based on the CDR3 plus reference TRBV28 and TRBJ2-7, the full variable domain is DVKVTQSSRYLVKRTGEKVFLECVQDMDHENMFWYRQDPGLGLRLIYFSYDVKMKEKGDIPEGYSVSREKKERFSLILESASTNQTSMYLCASTSGTSGRAYEQYFGPGTRLTVT.

CDR3 in amino acids: CASSSDPSGETQYF. The CDR3 DNA sequence: TGCGCCAGCAGCTCTGACCCGTCGGGGGAGACCCAGTACTTC. The rearrangement joins TRBV5-1 to TRBJ2-5; TRBD2 is a possible D gene (5 bases). Trimming took 3 bases from V and 5 from J, leaving 14 bases between them. Germline CDR1 reads SGHRS; CDR2 reads YFSETQ. CDR3 length equals 14 residues.

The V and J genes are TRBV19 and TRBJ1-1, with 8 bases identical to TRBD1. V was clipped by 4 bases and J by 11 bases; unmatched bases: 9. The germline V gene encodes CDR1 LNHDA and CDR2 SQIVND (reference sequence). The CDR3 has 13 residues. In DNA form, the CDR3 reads TGTGCCAGTAGTAACCAACAGGGGGTGAAGGCTTTCTTT. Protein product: CASSNQQGVKAFF.

The CDR3 bases are TGTGCCAGCAGCTCCGGGACTAGCGGGTTGAATGAGCAGTTCTTC. Translation: CASSSGTSGLNEQFF. This chain uses TRBV7-2 with TRBJ2-1; 12 nucleotides agree with TRBD2. This CDR3 comprises 15 residues. The J segment lost 7 bases and the V segment lost 4 bases, leaving 5 bases of the junction unmatched. Germline assignment: CDR1 SGHTA and CDR2 FQGNSA.

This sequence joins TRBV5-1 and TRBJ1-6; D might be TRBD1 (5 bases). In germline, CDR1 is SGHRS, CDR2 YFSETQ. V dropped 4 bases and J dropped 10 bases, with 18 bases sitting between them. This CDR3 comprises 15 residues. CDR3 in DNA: TGCGCCAGCAGCACTACAGGTCGGGAGCGGTCACCCCTCCACTTT. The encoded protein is CASSTTGRERSPLHF.

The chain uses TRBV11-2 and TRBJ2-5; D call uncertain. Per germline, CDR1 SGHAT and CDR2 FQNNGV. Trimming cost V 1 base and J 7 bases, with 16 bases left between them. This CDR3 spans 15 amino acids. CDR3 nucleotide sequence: TGTGCCAGCAGCTTAGGCGCCCCCCGACATGGGACCCAGTACTTC. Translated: CASSLGAPRHGTQYF.

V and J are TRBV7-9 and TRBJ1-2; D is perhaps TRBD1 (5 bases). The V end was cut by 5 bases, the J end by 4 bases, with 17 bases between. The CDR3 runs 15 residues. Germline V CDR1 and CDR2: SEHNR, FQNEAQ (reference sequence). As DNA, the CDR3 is TGTGCCAGCAGCCCCGGGACTCTGGGCGGCTATGGCTACACCTTC. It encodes CASSPGTLGGYGYTF.

The chain's CDR3 is CATGAGGWDAGELFF. CDR3 nucleotides: TGTGCCACTGGTGCGGGAGGTTGGGACGCCGGGGAGCTGTTTTTT. The chain employs TRBV19 and TRBJ2-2; 8 bases are a match to TRBD2. The CDR3 runs 15 residues. J lost 6 bases, V lost 10 bases, and 13 bases had no gene match. Germline V gives CDR1 LNHDA, CDR2 SQIVND (reference sequence).

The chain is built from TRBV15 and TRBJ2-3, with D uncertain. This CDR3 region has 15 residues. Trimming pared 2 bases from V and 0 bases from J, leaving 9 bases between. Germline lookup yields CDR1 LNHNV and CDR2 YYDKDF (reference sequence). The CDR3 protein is CATSRQRFSTDTQYF. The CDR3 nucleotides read TGTGCCACCAGCAGACAACGGTTTAGCACAGATACGCAGTATTTT. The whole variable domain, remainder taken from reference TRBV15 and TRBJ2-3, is DAMVIQNPRYQVTQFGKPVTLSCSQTLNHNVMYWYQQKSSQAPKLLFHYYDKDFNNEADTPDNFQSRRPNTSFCFLDIRSPGLGDTAMYLCATSRQRFSTDTQYFGPGTRLTVL.

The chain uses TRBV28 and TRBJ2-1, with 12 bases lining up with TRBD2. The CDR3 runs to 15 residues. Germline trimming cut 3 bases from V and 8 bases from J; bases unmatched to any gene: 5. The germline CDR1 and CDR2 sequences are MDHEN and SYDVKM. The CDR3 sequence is CASSLTSGRIDEQFF. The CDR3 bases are TGTGCCAGCAGTTTGACTAGCGGGAGAATCGATGAGCAGTTCTTC.

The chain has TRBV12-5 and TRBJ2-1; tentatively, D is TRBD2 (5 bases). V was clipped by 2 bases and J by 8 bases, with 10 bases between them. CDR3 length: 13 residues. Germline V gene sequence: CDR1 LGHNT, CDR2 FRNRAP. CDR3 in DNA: TGTGCTAGTGGTTTGTCGGGATCTGATGAGCAGTTCTTC. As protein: CASGLSGSDEQFF.

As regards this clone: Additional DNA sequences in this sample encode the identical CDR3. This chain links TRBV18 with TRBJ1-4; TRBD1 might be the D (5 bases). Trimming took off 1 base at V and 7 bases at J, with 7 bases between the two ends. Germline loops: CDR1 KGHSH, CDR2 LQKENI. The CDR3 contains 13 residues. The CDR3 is CASSPRGGEKLFF. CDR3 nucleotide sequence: TGTGCCAGCTCACCACGGGGGGGTGAAAAACTGTTTTTT. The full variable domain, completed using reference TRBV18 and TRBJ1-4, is NAGVMQNPRHLVRRRGQEARLRCSPMKGHSHVYWYRQLPEEGLKFMVYLQKENIIDESGMPKERFSAEFPKEGPSILRIQQVVRGDSAAYFCASSPRGGEKLFFGSGTQLSVL.

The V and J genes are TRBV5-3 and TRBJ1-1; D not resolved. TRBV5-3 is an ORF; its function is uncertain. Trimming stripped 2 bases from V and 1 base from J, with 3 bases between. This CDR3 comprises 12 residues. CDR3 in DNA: TGTGCCAGAAGCTTAGGGAACACTGAAGCTTTCTTT. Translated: CARSLGNTEAFF.

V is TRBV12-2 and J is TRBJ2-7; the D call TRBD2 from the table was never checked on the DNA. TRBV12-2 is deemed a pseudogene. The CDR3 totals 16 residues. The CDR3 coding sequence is TGTGCAAGCCTCTTTGCTAACGGTCCGGCGGACTACGAGCAGTACTTC. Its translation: CASLFANGPADYEQYF.

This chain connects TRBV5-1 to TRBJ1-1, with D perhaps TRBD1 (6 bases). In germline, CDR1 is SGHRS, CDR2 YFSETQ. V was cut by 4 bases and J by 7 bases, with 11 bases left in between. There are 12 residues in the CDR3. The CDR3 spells CASSRGGFEAFF. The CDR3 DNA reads TGCGCCAGCAGCCGAGGGGGGTTTGAAGCTTTCTTT.

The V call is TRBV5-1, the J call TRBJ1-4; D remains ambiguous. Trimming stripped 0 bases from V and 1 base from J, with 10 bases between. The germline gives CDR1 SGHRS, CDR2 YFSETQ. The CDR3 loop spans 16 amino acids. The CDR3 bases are TGCGCCAGCAGCTTGGCACCCCCGGGAACTAATGAAAAACTGTTTTTT. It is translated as CASSLAPPGTNEKLFF.